The rows below give T cell receptor beta chains drawn from one sample of a study of blood T cells in healthy people across ages. TCRdb independently ran MiXCR on the 5' RACE reads; one entry per CDR3 protein. The sample shows more than 900,000 distinct CDR3 sequences, around 27% of them seen only once. The sample was also linked to a second study, of T cells of mothers and their children.

The specimen sequenced was blood. These receptors were taken from a girl aged 2-9 years in good health. Both conserved end residues are part of each CDR3. D genes are given only for firm matches. Expanded clones get a size class; other rows say once, few or many, or leave the size out.

D	length	size	V	J	CDR3	DNA
TRBD1	13	few	TRBV6-1	TRBJ2-2	CASSGQGAGELFF	TGTGCCAGCAGTGGACAGGGGGCGGGGGAGCTGTTTTTT
NA	12	NA	TRBV10-3	TRBJ2-7	CAINATPYEQYF	TGTGCCATCAACGCGACACCCTACGAGCAGTACTTC
NA	13	NA	TRBV29-1	TRBJ2-5	CSVRGRSQETQYF	TGCAGCGTCCGGGGACGGTCCCAAGAGACCCAGTACTTC
NA	14	NA	TRBV4-1	TRBJ2-3	CASSIDPSTDTQYF	TGCGCCAGCAGCATTGACCCCAGCACAGATACGCAGTATTTT
TRBD2	14	few	TRBV7-9	TRBJ2-1	CASRAAGSYNEQFF	TGTGCCAGCAGAGCAGCGGGGAGCTACAACGAGCAGTTCTTC
TRBD1	15	NA	TRBV12-3/TRBV12-4	TRBJ1-6	CASSQLRDRVSPLHF	TGTGCCAGCAGTCAACTCCGGGACAGGGTTTCACCCCTCCACTTT
NA	14	few	TRBV20-1	TRBJ2-7	CSASSRDGFVKQYF	TGCAGTGCTAGCTCCCGGGACGGATTTGTCAAGCAGTACTTC
NA	14	few	TRBV20-1	TRBJ2-3	CSVRRLGAKDTQYF	TGCAGTGTCCGACGGTTGGGGGCGAAAGATACGCAGTATTTT
NA	14	many	TRBV7-9	TRBJ2-3	CASSFTGSTDTQYF	TGTGCCAGCAGCTTCACAGGGAGCACAGATACGCAGTATTTT
TRBD2	13	few	TRBV11-2	TRBJ2-7	CASASGPSYEQYF	TGTGCCAGCGCTAGCGGCCCCTCCTACGAGCAGTACTTC
TRBD1	14	few	TRBV27	TRBJ2-1	CASSPLTGGNEQFF	TGTGCCAGCAGCCCCCTAACAGGGGGCAATGAGCAGTTCTTC
TRBD2	14	few	TRBV7-3	TRBJ2-1	CASSSTIGSGKQFF	TGTGCCAGCAGCTCGACGATCGGTAGCGGGAAGCAGTTCTTC
NA	20	NA	TRBV15	TRBJ2-1	CATSRDLWASQSSSYNEQFF	TGTGCCACCAGCAGAGATCTGTGGGCTAGCCAATCAAGCTCCTACAATGAGCAGTTCTTC
TRBD2	14	NA	TRBV20-1	TRBJ2-3	CSASTSGRTDTQYF	TGCAGTGCTAGCACTAGCGGGCGCACAGATACGCAGTATTTT
NA	17	few	TRBV5-1	TRBJ1-2	CASSLEGTSFSNYGYAF	TGCGCCAGCAGCTTGGAAGGGACATCCTTCTCTAACTATGGCTACGCCTTC
NA	15	NA	TRBV20-1	TRBJ2-1	CSARPGPHTYNEQFF	TGCAGTGCTAGGCCGGGACCCCATACCTACAATGAGCAGTTCTTC
NA	16	NA	TRBV9	TRBJ2-2	CASSVRTGRNTGELFF	TGTGCCAGCAGCGTAAGGACCGGGAGGAACACCGGGGAGCTGTTTTTT
NA	14	NA	TRBV28	TRBJ2-3	CASRGGGNTDTQYF	TGTGCCAGCAGAGGGGGGGGGAACACAGATACGCAGTATTTT
NA	15	few	TRBV20-1	TRBJ2-5	CSARTLVNYQETQYF	TGCAGTGCTAGGACACTAGTCAACTACCAAGAGACCCAGTACTTC
TRBD2	20	NA	TRBV9	TRBJ2-2	CASSAKGTSGGALNTGELFF	TGTGCCAGCAGCGCGAAAGGGACTAGCGGGGGAGCTCTCAACACCGGGGAGCTGTTTTTT
TRBD1	16	many	TRBV7-8	TRBJ2-5	CASSLIFGQDQETQYF	TGTGCCAGCAGCTTAATTTTTGGACAGGATCAAGAGACCCAGTACTTC
NA	12	NA	TRBV25-1	TRBJ1-1	CASSDPYTEAFF	TGTGCCAGCAGTGACCCCTACACTGAAGCTTTCTTT